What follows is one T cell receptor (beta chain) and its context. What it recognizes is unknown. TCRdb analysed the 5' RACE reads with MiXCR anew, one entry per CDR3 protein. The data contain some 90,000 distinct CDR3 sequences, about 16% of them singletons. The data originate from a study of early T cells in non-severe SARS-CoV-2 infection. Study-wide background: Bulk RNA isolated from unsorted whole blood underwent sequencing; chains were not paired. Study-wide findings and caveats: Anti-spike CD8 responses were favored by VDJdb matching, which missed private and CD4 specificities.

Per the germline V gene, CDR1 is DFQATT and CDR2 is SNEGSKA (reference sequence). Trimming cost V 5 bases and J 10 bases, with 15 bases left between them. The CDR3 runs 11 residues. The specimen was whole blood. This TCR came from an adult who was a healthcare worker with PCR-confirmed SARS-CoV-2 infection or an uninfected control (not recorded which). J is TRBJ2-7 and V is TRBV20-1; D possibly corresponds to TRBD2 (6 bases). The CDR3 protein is CSAGTPSKQYF. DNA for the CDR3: TGCAGTGCTGGGACTCCCAGTAAACAGTACTTC.